Each of the 17 T cell receptor beta chains below was sequenced from the same sample in a study of Graves' ophthalmopathy and Graves' hyperthyroidism. RNA transcripts provided the template for amplifying TCR beta CDR3 regions. The first round was an RT-PCR with HTBI primers, and the second round was a multiplex PCR. TCRdb recomputed calls from the multiplex PCR reads with MiXCR, one row per CDR3 protein. The data hold 400,000 to 500,000 distinct CDR3 sequences, with 20% to 25% observed a single time. The specimen sequenced was peripheral blood. The receptors here all came from a woman between 18 and 29 years old with stable Graves' hyperthyroidism.

This clonotype was seen ten or more times. The chain recombines TRBV2 with TRBJ2-5; 13 nucleotides align to TRBD2. Germline CDR1 is SNHLY and CDR2 is FYNNEI. This CDR3 comprises 15 residues. After removal of 6 bases from V and 5 bases from J, the junction contained 6 bases not matched to a gene. This CDR3 reads CASRGLAGKQETQYF. DNA of the CDR3: TGTGCCAGCAGGGGACTAGCGGGGAAGCAGGAGACCCAGTACTTC.

This clonotype was observed at least ten times. This chain uses TRBV6-4 with TRBJ2-4; 9 nucleotides align to TRBD1. After removal of 2 bases from V and 8 bases from J, the junction contained 10 bases not matched to a gene. The CDR3 is 16 residues long. From germline, CDR1 is MRHNA and CDR2 SNTAGT. The DNA for the CDR3 is TGTGCCAGCAGTGACCCACCGGGACAGGGTTTAGACATTCAGTACTTC. It is translated as CASSDPPGQGLDIQYF.

This clonotype was recorded at least ten times. This chain connects TRBV11-1 to TRBJ1-2; D not certain. Germline V gene data show CDR1 as SGHAT and CDR2 as FQDESV (reference sequence). This CDR3 region has 14 residues. V lost 2 bases and J 0 bases, leaving 7 bases between the germline ends. The CDR3 spells CASSLRATNYGYTF. In nucleotides, the CDR3 is TGTGCCAGCAGCTTAAGGGCGACTAACTATGGCTACACCTTC.

Many counts were recorded for this clonotype. The chain employs TRBV6-5 and TRBJ2-7; unclear D gene. Between the trimmed V and J ends, which lost 2 bases and 7 bases, there was a span of 12 bases. The CDR3 has 13 amino acids. In germline, CDR1 is MNHEY, CDR2 SVGAGI. The DNA for the CDR3 is TGTGCCAGCAGTTACAGCCCCGTTTTGGAGCAGTACTTC. Translation: CASSYSPVLEQYF.

Many counts were recorded for this clonotype. The chain is built from TRBV4-1 and TRBJ1-3, with D unclear. V was trimmed by 2 bases and J by 0 bases, leaving 11 bases between them. Germline CDR1 and CDR2: MGHRA and YSYEKL. This CDR3 comprises 16 residues. The CDR3: CASSQSIRGSGNTIYF. The CDR3 DNA is TGCGCCAGCAGCCAATCTATCCGGGGCTCTGGAAACACCATATATTTT.

The gene calls are TRBV6-1 and TRBJ1-6; D is undetermined. CDR1 and CDR2 from the germline V gene are MNHNS and SASEGT. Deletions cut 8 bases from V and 9 bases from J, with 14 bases between. The CDR3 spans 13 residues. The CDR3 sequence is CASLEVLASPLHF. The CDR3 DNA follows: TGTGCCAGCCTGGAGGTTTTAGCTTCACCCCTCCACTTT.

V is TRBV10-3 and J is TRBJ1-2, with D unresolved. The CDR3 has 12 residues. Germline assignment: CDR1 ENHRY and CDR2 SYGVKD. V gave up 11 bases and J gave up 3 bases, with 13 bases separating them. This CDR3 is CASIGQYYGYTF. The DNA for the CDR3 is TGTGCCTCTATCGGGCAGTACTATGGCTACACCTTC.

This clonotype occurred once. The chain has TRBV29-1 and TRBJ2-7; D gene ambiguous. V lost 4 bases, J lost 3 bases, and 19 bases lay in between. This CDR3 region has 15 residues. Looked up from germline, CDR1 is SQVTM and CDR2 is ANQGSEA. Here the CDR3 reads CSVAHCGGFNYEQYV. The DNA for the CDR3 is TGCAGCGTTGCCCACTGTGGTGGGTTCAACTACGAGCAGTACGTC.

This clonotype was seen ten or more times. The DNA for the CDR3 is TGTGCCAGCCGAATCCCGGTGGTGGGAGTCCCCTACGAGCAGTACTTC. The encoded protein is CASRIPVVGVPYEQYF. The chain recombines TRBV6-1 with TRBJ2-7; TRBD2 might be the D (5 bases). The V end was cut by 8 bases, the J end by 2 bases, with 22 bases between. Germline V gives CDR1 MNHNS, CDR2 SASEGT. The CDR3 contains 16 residues.

This clonotype was counted ten times or more. This chain joins TRBV5-1 and TRBJ1-2; D unresolved. Germline V gene data show CDR1 as SGHRS and CDR2 as YFSETQ. The CDR3 is 13 amino acids. Trimming cost V 2 bases and J 1 base, with 6 bases left between them. The CDR3 region is CASSLQLNYGYTF. CDR3 nucleotides: TGCGCCAGCAGCTTACAGCTTAACTATGGCTACACCTTC.

The sample holds many counts of this clonotype. V usage is TRBV20-1 and J usage is TRBJ1-5, with 9 bases lining up with TRBD1. The V and J ends lost 5 bases and 6 bases, in that order; junction bases with no gene match: 8. Germline values: CDR1 DFQATT, CDR2 SNEGSKA (reference sequence). The CDR3 covers 14 residues. In DNA, the CDR3 is TGCAGTGCTTCCAGGGACAGGGCAGGTCAGCCCCAGCATTTT. It is translated as CSASRDRAGQPQHF.

This clonotype was found many times. The chain couples TRBV12-3 or TRBV12-4 to TRBJ1-3, with D unresolved. V lost 4 bases to trimming and J lost 1 base, with 11 bases between them. The CDR3 covers 15 residues. The CDR3 DNA follows: TGTGCCAGCAGTTCGTTCGTCGGGTCTGGAAACACCATATATTTT. It yields the protein CASSSFVGSGNTIYF.

This clonotype turned up a few times. The chain links TRBV14 to TRBJ1-2; 10 bases are a match to TRBD1. This CDR3 spans 15 amino acids. Germline trimming cut 3 bases from V and 4 bases from J; bases unmatched to any gene: 5. Germline assignment: CDR1 SGHDN and CDR2 FVKESK. The DNA for the CDR3 is TGTGCCAGCAGCCAGATGACAGGGGGCGGCTATGGCTACACCTTC. Amino acids: CASSQMTGGGYGYTF.

This clonotype was seen many times. The V call is TRBV24-1, the J call TRBJ2-2, with 10 bases identical to TRBD1. This CDR3 comprises 16 residues. Trimming removed 6 bases from V and 7 bases from J; junction bases left unmatched: 10. CDR1 is KGHDR and CDR2 is SFDVKD in the germline V gene. CDR3 sequence: CATSRGQGLNRGELFF. The CDR3 nucleotides are TGTGCCACCAGTAGGGGACAGGGGCTCAACCGCGGGGAGCTGTTTTTT.

This clonotype appeared many times. The chain's CDR3 is CASSKSGTGVMNTEAFF. In DNA, the CDR3 is TGTGCCAGCAGCAAGTCCGGGACAGGGGTTATGAACACTGAAGCTTTCTTT. The chain uses TRBV7-9 and TRBJ1-1, with 10 positions matching TRBD1. This CDR3 contains 17 residues. J was trimmed by 0 bases and V by 5 bases; bases with no gene match: 9. Germline loops: CDR1 SEHNR, CDR2 FQNEAQ (reference sequence).

The sample holds many counts of this clonotype. The genes are TRBV20-1 and TRBJ2-5; 11 positions agree with TRBD2. The CDR3 has 14 residues. The ends lost 3 bases at V and 2 bases at J; junction bases unmatched: 2. CDR1 is DFQATT, CDR2 SNEGSKA, per germline (reference sequence). The CDR3 loop is CSARTSGIQETQYF. In nucleotides, the CDR3 is TGCAGTGCTAGGACTAGCGGGATTCAAGAGACCCAGTACTTC.

At least ten counts were recorded for this clonotype. The chain is built from TRBV12-3 or TRBV12-4 and TRBJ2-5; D remains ambiguous. V shed 4 bases and J shed 2 bases, with 8 bases lying between them. This CDR3 contains 13 residues. The CDR3 loop reads CASSWRPQETQYF. CDR3 bases: TGTGCCAGCAGTTGGCGTCCACAAGAGACCCAGTACTTC.